This T cell receptor beta chain was recorded in a study of Ad26.COV2.S vaccination and SARS-CoV-2 variants. CDR3 length equals 13 residues. V lost 6 bases to trimming and J lost 5 bases; unmatched junction nucleotides: 9. Germline V gives CDR1 SQVTM, CDR2 ANQGSEA. The study's findings and limits: Total T cell responses may have been underestimated by the TCR breadth and depth analyses.

This clone came up a few times. Antigen specificity is unknown. Specified treatment: over 15 received Ad26.COV2.S at low or high dose, single or two shots; roughly five received placebo; per-sample allocation not given. Sampling took place 63 days after the first vaccine or placebo injection. This Boston cohort included adults aged 18-55 years. Clones were sequenced by immunoSEQ multiplex PCR, and TCRdb holds only the in-frame ones, with some missing. The sample contains some 340,000 clones, around 85% of which appear only once. The rearrangement uses TRBV29-1 and TRBJ1-2, with 7 positions matching TRBD1. This specimen was peripheral blood, taken in a trial of Ad26.COV2.S vaccine versus placebo. The receptor was isolated from a person between 18 and 60 years old who received the Ad26.COV2.S COVID-19 vaccine or a placebo. CDR3 coding DNA: TGCAGCGTCGCTACGGACAGGCCGTATGGCTACACCTTC. This codes for CSVATDRPYGYTF.